A single sample gave rise to the 22 T cell receptor beta chains below, sequenced in a study of post-analysis software for immune sequencing data. Study conclusions and caveats: The study found TRBV5-6, TRBV5-1 and TRBV20-1 among roughly 5 TRBV segments more frequent in patients than controls.

Unique molecular identifiers featured in each of the TCR beta cDNA libraries. One entry per CDR3 protein results from TCRdb running MiXCR on the PCR reads. This sample has around 700,000 distinct CDR3 sequences, with approximately 60% found just once. No antigen has been identified for these receptors. The sequenced material came from blood. The receptors derive from a girl aged 2-10 years with multiple sclerosis.

This chain connects TRBV4-1 to TRBJ2-7; D remains unclear. This CDR3 has 10 amino acids. Germline-derived CDR1 and CDR2 are MGHRA and YSYEKL. Trimming took 3 bases from V and 7 from J, leaving 4 bases between them. The CDR3 sequence: CASSQTEQYF. The CDR3 DNA is TGCGCCAGCAGCCAGACGGAGCAGTACTTC.

The chain combines TRBV2 with TRBJ1-1; D not certain. V lost 7 bases, J lost 4 bases, and 4 bases lay in between. The CDR3 covers 10 residues. Germline V gene lookup returns CDR1 SNHLY and CDR2 FYNNEI. Here the CDR3 reads CASTGTEAFF. Here the CDR3 DNA reads TGTGCCAGCACTGGCACTGAAGCTTTCTTT.

A word on this clonotype: A junction boundary mismatches the germline segment, possibly from a read error. The V and J genes are TRBV5-1 and TRBJ2-1, with 8 bases that match TRBD2. Per germline, CDR1 SGHRS and CDR2 YFSETQ. The CDR3 has 18 residues. The CDR3 spells CASSLVAIGGAPYNEQFF. The CDR3 DNA reads TGCGCCAGCAGCTTGGTGGCTATCGGGGGGGCCCCCTACAATGAACAGTTCTTC.

This clonotype occurred a few times. The rearrangement links TRBV5-1 to TRBJ2-1; D may be TRBD2 (5 bases). V lost 3 bases, J lost 7 bases, and 17 bases lay in between. The CDR3 runs to 15 residues. Germline loops: CDR1 SGHRS, CDR2 YFSETQ. In DNA form, the CDR3 reads TGCGCCAGCAGCTCATCTGCCCCGGCGGGTAATGAGCAGTTCTTC. Translated, it gives CASSSSAPAGNEQFF.

The chain recombines TRBV12-3 or TRBV12-4 with TRBJ1-5; D is perhaps TRBD1 (5 bases). V was clipped by 3 bases and J by 3 bases, with 21 bases between them. The CDR3 consists of 18 residues. CDR3 amino acids: CASSFQVRVAGNNQPQHF. The CDR3 DNA reads TGTGCCAGCAGTTTTCAGGTGCGGGTTGCAGGGAACAATCAGCCCCAGCATTTT.

CDR3 in amino acids: CASSPPGTFNEKLFF. As DNA, the CDR3 is TGTGCCAGCAGCCCTCCCGGGACGTTTAATGAAAAACTGTTTTTT. V usage is TRBV12-3 or TRBV12-4 and J usage is TRBJ1-4; D may be TRBD1 (5 bases). The CDR3 totals 15 residues. Trimming left V 6 bases short and J 4 bases short, with 15 bases between.

This clonotype turned up a few times. V and J are TRBV7-2 and TRBJ2-5; 8 nucleotides line up with TRBD1. Germline values: CDR1 SGHTA, CDR2 FQGNSA. V shed 7 bases, J shed 5 bases, and the junction held 9 bases outside the gene matches. This CDR3 is 14 amino acids long. This chain's CDR3 is CASTSGQGRETQYF. CDR3 bases: TGTGCCAGCACCTCAGGACAGGGTCGGGAGACCCAGTACTTC.

About this clonotype itself: A junction boundary mismatches the germline segment, possibly from a read error. The chain carries TRBV20-1 and TRBJ2-1, with 12 bases identical to TRBD2. The CDR3 is made up of 22 amino acids. CDR1 DFQATT and CDR2 SNEGSKA come from the germline V gene (reference sequence). The CDR3 DNA reads as TGCAGTGCTAGACGTGTTAGGACTAGCGGGGATCCTGGGGGGGTTTTCTACAATGGGCAGTTCTTC. Translated, it gives CSARRVRTSGDPGGVFYNGQFF.

V usage is TRBV20-1 and J usage is TRBJ2-1; D may be TRBD1 (6 bases). Germline-derived CDR1 and CDR2 are DFQATT and SNEGSKA (reference sequence). This CDR3 is built from 11 residues. CDR3 loop: CTPGQFNEQFF. The CDR3 DNA is TGCACCCCCGGACAGTTCAATGAGCAGTTCTTC.

V usage is TRBV4-2 and J usage is TRBJ2-3, with 10 bases matching TRBD2. V lost 1 base to trimming and J lost 9 bases; unmatched junction nucleotides: 16. There are 18 residues in the CDR3. CDR1 and CDR2 from the germline V gene are LGHNA and YNFKEQ. The CDR3 bases are TGTGCCAGCAGCCAAGGAGCGGGAGGGCCCTTGTCCGAAGACACGCAGTATTTT. Translation: CASSQGAGGPLSEDTQYF.

This clonotype occurred once. The V gene is TRBV2, the J gene TRBJ2-6; D remains ambiguous. Looked up from germline, CDR1 is SNHLY and CDR2 is FYNNEI. V lost 2 bases, J lost 3 bases, and 2 bases lay in between. CDR3 length: 13 residues. For the CDR3, the DNA is TGTGCCAGCAGTGAACTTGGGGCCAACGTCCTGACTTTC. Translated, it gives CASSELGANVLTF. The full variable domain, its missing parts supplied by reference TRBV2 and TRBJ2-6, is EPEVTQTPSHQVTQMGQEVILRCVPISNHLYFYWYRQILGQKVEFLVSFYNNEISEKSEIFDDQFSVERPDGSNFTLKIRSTKLEDSAMYFCASSELGANVLTFGAGSRLTVL.

The V gene is TRBV6-5, the J gene TRBJ2-7; tentatively, D is TRBD2 (5 bases). The J call may be in error: the DNA end matches TRBJ2-5 better. The germline V gene encodes CDR1 MNHEY and CDR2 SVGAGI. The CDR3 spans 14 residues. CDR3 in amino acids: CASRLGGQQETQYF. In DNA form, the CDR3 reads TGTGCCAGCCGGTTGGGCGGGCAACAAGAGACCCAGTACTTC.

The V call is TRBV7-2, the J call TRBJ2-5, with D perhaps matching TRBD1 or TRBD2 (5 bases each). The CDR3 consists of 15 residues. The ends were cut back, 0 bases at V and 4 bases at J, with 12 bases in the middle. Looked up from germline, CDR1 is SGHTA and CDR2 is FQGNSA. For the CDR3, the DNA is TGTGCCAGCAGCTTAGCGGGGGACGGGCGAGAGACCCAGTACTTC. Residues: CASSLAGDGRETQYF. Complete variable domain (other parts from reference TRBV7-2 and TRBJ2-5): GAGVSQSPSNKVTEKGKDVELRCDPISGHTALYWYRQSLGQGLEFLIYFQGNSAPDKSGLPSDRFSAERTGGSVSTLTIQRTQQEDSAVYLCASSLAGDGRETQYFGPGTRLLVL.

The chain couples TRBV5-1 to TRBJ2-5, with 11 bases matching TRBD2. The V gene end was trimmed by 7 bases and the J gene end by 4 bases; junction bases not matched to a gene: 9. CDR3 length equals 15 residues. Germline values: CDR1 SGHRS, CDR2 YFSETQ. The CDR3 loop reads CASELAGVKGETQYF. CDR3 bases: TGCGCCAGCGAACTAGCGGGAGTCAAAGGAGAGACCCAGTACTTC.

This clonotype has only a few counts. CDR3 sequence reads: CASSLANGFGGSLDDEQYF. The CDR3 DNA sequence: TGTGCCAGCAGCTTGGCCAATGGGTTTGGCGGGAGCCTCGACGACGAGCAGTACTTC. The rearrangement links TRBV5-6 to TRBJ2-7; 7 nucleotides align to TRBD2. Germline-derived CDR1 and CDR2 are SGHDT and YYEEEE. V lost 0 bases, J lost 5 bases, and 20 bases stayed unmatched. The CDR3 consists of 19 residues.

The chain employs TRBV20-1 and TRBJ2-5, with 10 bases aligning to TRBD1. The J call could be wrong; TRBJ2-7 is a better fit for the DNA end. The germline V gene encodes CDR1 DFQATT and CDR2 SNEGSKA (reference sequence). CDR3 length: 15 amino acids. The DNA for the CDR3 is TGCAGTGCTCGGCCAAGACAGGGGGCTACCTACGAGCAGTACTTC. This sequence encodes CSARPRQGATYEQYF.

This clonotype appeared a single time. The rearrangement uses TRBV30 and TRBJ1-1; D possibly corresponds to TRBD1 (6 bases). The V end lost 2 bases, the J end lost 5 bases, and 12 bases lay between the germline ends. The CDR3 has 13 residues. The germline gives CDR1 GTSNPN, CDR2 SVGIG (reference sequence). The CDR3 loop reads CAWSLGQTTEAFF. The CDR3 DNA reads TGTGCCTGGAGTCTCGGACAGACGACTGAAGCTTTCTTT. The full variable domain, rest sourced from reference TRBV30 and TRBJ1-1, is SQTIHQWPATLVQPVGSPLSLECTVEGTSNPNLYWYRQAAGRGLQLLFYSVGIGQISSEVPQNLSASRPQDRQFILSSKKLLLSDSGFYLCAWSLGQTTEAFFGQGTRLTVV.

This clonotype was found a few times. This chain connects TRBV4-2 to TRBJ2-7; 9 nucleotides line up with TRBD1. V lost 4 bases and J lost 5; bases outside the gene matches: 3. Per germline, CDR1 LGHNA and CDR2 YNFKEQ. This CDR3 is built from 13 residues. CDR3 sequence (DNA): TGTGCCAGCAGCCGTAGGACAGGGGACGAGCAGTACTTC. Protein: CASSRRTGDEQYF.

The V call is TRBV4-3, the J call TRBJ1-6; D gene unclear. V was shortened by 1 base and J by 8 bases, with 9 bases between the two germline ends. This CDR3 region has 14 residues. Germline CDR1 reads LGHNA; CDR2 reads YSLEER. The CDR3 is CASSQGQGYSPLHF. As DNA, the CDR3 is TGCGCCAGCAGCCAAGGACAAGGGTATTCACCCCTCCACTTT.

In this sample, this clonotype turned up a few times. This chain joins TRBV20-1 and TRBJ1-5; 11 nucleotides match TRBD1. V trimming: 0 bases; J trimming: 11 bases; junction bases outside the gene matches: 0. The CDR3 has 12 amino acids. From germline, CDR1 is DFQATT and CDR2 SNEGSKA (reference sequence). The CDR3 protein is CSAREGQGAQHF. Written as DNA, the CDR3 is TGCAGTGCTAGAGAGGGACAGGGGGCCCAGCATTTT.

This clonotype was observed a handful of times. The J gene is TRBJ2-7, the V gene TRBV4-1; D perhaps matches TRBD2 (6 bases). Trimming removed 4 bases at V and 4 bases at J, with 23 bases between. The CDR3 has 17 residues. Per the germline V gene, CDR1 is MGHRA and CDR2 is YSYEKL. The CDR3 region is CASSLPRTAGPFYEQYF. The CDR3 region has the DNA TGCGCCAGCAGCCTCCCCCGGACCGCGGGGCCTTTTTACGAGCAGTACTTC.

This sequence joins TRBV5-1 and TRBJ1-2; D unresolved. V dropped 0 bases and J dropped 8 bases, with 11 bases sitting between them. The CDR3 covers 13 residues. From germline, CDR1 is SGHRS and CDR2 YFSETQ. CDR3: CASSLEGVPGYTF. The CDR3 DNA sequence: TGCGCCAGCAGCTTGGAGGGAGTACCGGGCTACACCTTC.